This TCR beta chain was recorded in a study of T cell clonality in common variable immunodeficiency. Per germline, CDR1 DFQATT and CDR2 SNEGSKA (reference sequence). The CDR3 runs to 13 residues. Trimming took 4 bases from V and 3 from J; bases not matched to a gene: 3. This clone was seen at least ten times. Read coverage stops 3 residues before the CDR3 terminus; the germline J gene supplies the remainder. Sequencing was performed with immunoSEQ multiplex PCR; in TCRdb, only in-frame clones are kept and a portion is missing. The sample holds about 32,000 clones, and no clone turns up only once. Sequencing input: peripheral blood mononuclear cells. This chain uses TRBV20-1 with TRBJ2-7; TRBD2 agrees at 10 bases. This clonotype was obtained from a person aged 18 to 70 in good health. Partial CDR3 DNA: TGCAGTGCTACCCGGACTAGCGGCTACGAG. Translating gives CSATRTSGYE. The entire CDR3 protein is CSATRTSGYEQYF.